One T cell receptor (beta chain) is described in this entry. This clonotype has only a few counts. Its antigen remains unidentified. No clone much larger than this one lies a single base away; base qualities are absent. This entry belongs to a study of T cells in Graves' hyperthyroidism and ophthalmopathy (dated by TCRdb to the late 2010s). With regard to the full study: Peripheral blood samples were taken at initial diagnosis, before any treatment was given. To identify TCR V-J signatures that set the groups apart, the researchers used a discovery cohort of more than 95 patients, made up of roughly 45 with Graves' ophthalmopathy and 57 with stable Graves' hyperthyroidism. Prospective prediction of ophthalmopathy was tested in an independent validation cohort of about 19 hyperthyroidism patients and some 17 patients who later progressed to ophthalmopathy. For training and testing, the approximately 97 patients in the discovery cohort were randomly divided in a 7:3 ratio. Thyroid tissue and blood T-cell repertoires from about six Graves' hyperthyroidism patients were also compared in the study. Following sampling, methimazole starting at 30 mg daily was given to hyperthyroidism patients, and high-dose intravenous methylprednisolone was given to ophthalmopathy patients. The paper reports TCR Vbeta CDR3 sequencing of fewer than 150 peripheral blood samples: some 44 ophthalmopathy, fewer than 85 hyperthyroidism and approximately 17 progressor patients. What the authors observed across the whole study: No statistical method was used to set the sample size in advance, and investigators knew the group allocation. Blood samples also contained most of the expanded thyroid clonotypes (frequency above 0.001), which suggests that blood repertoires may reflect thyroid immune responses. In validation, the model predicted progression to ophthalmopathy a median of roughly 6.5 months before onset, with 65% to 71% sensitivity and about 75% specificity. A model built on a 13 V-J signature distinguished ophthalmopathy from stable hyperthyroidism, reaching about 88% sensitivity and under 84% specificity in cross-validation and 80%/75% in testing.

Amplification of TCR beta CDR3 regions was carried out from RNA transcripts. The TCR CDR3 was subjected to a first round of RT-PCR using the HTBI primer set and the Qiagen OneStep RT-PCR kit. Libraries were constructed in a second round of multiplex PCR, after which size selection and purification were performed. Sequencing of the libraries was done on an Illumina HiSeq2000 using paired-end 100 bp reads. Per the original workflow: SOAPnuke was used to process the raw data, with reads discarded if the reads contained adapters or uncalled bases, had a mean Phred below 15, or lacked an exact constant-primer or identifier match. High-quality paired reads were merged with COPE v1.2.5, and unique nucleotide sequences were defined as clonotypes. MiTCR v1.1 was used to align clonotypes to the IMGT TRBV, TRBD and TRBJ reference segments. Only V-J combinations with frequency above 0.0001, covering about 99% of repertoires, were analysed. A TCS score was defined as the ratio between F50 (clonal expansion) and ExV (chaos), using BLOSUM62-based TCRdist between CDR3 peptides within each V-J. Welch's t-statistics and random forest reduced some 510 V-J features to about 13, which were used in a naive Bayes classifier (R e1071). The public reads were reprocessed in TCRdb via fastp at Q25 and MiXCR, keeping in-frame beta chains. Records with the same CDR3 protein are collapsed into one entry carrying the most frequent genes and DNA. None of the V and J calls come from the authors' own analysis; TCRdb made them. The sample table holds 500,000 to 600,000 distinct CDR3 sequences, of which just under 20% were seen once. The ten largest clones capture approximately 48% of the sample.

The junction shows trimming of 3 bases on V and 7 bases on J, plus 16 bases between the germline ends. Per the germline V gene (reference sequence), SGHNT is the CDR1 and YYREEE is the CDR2. CDR3 length: 14 amino acids, cysteine to phenylalanine. Of the read, only the CDR3 DNA is kept; its 42 bases are in frame from base 1. Moderately to severely active disease, a Clinical Activity Score of at least 3, a NOSPECS grade of at least 4, and a duration under 3 months were present in ophthalmopathy patients. Patients with uncontrolled infections, other autoimmune diseases, pregnancy or lactation were excluded. Diagnoses were established on the basis of clinical symptoms, serum thyroxine and TRAb, thyroid ultrasound, and orbital computed tomography. PBMCs were isolated from 7.5 to 10 ml of fresh peripheral blood by Ficoll-Paque density gradient centrifugation. Trizol reagent was used to extract total RNA, and RNA quality was then checked on an Agilent 2100 Bioanalyzer.

The sequencing sample was made of blood. This clonotype originated in a man in his forties or fifties with Graves' ophthalmopathy. The V and J genes are TRBV5-4 and TRBJ1-1, with TRBD1 tentatively as D gene (5 bases match). The sequence in DNA is TGTGCCAGCAGCTATTTTACAGGTCGCGGTGAAGCTTTCTTT. This sequence encodes CASSYFTGRGEAFF.